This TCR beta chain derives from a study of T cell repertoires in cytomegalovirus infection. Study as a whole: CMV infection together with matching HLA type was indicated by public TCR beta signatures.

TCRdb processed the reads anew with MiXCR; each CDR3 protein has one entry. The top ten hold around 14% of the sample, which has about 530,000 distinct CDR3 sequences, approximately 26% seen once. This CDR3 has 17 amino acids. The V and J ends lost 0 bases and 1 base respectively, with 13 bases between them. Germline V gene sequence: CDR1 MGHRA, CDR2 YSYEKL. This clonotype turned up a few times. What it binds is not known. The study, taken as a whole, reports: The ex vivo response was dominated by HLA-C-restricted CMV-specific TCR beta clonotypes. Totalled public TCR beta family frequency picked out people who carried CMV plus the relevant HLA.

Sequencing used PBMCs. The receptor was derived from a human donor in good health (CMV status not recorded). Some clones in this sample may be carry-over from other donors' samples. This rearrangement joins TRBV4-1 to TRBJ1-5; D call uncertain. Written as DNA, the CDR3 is TGCGCCAGCAGCCAAGAACGGGGAAGAGGGAGCAATCAGCCCCAGCATTTT. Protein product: CASSQERGRGSNQPQHF.